This entry lists 24 T cell receptor beta chains sequenced from one sample in a study of T cells in localized non-small cell lung cancer. Using immunoSEQ multiplex PCR, the repertoire was profiled, and TCRdb retains in-frame clones only, with some absent. Of about 62,000 clones listed, roughly 80% were seen once; the top ten hold around 4.3%. The source material was PBMCs, sampled before any cancer treatment. Every receptor here comes from a man between 40 and 75 years old with stage II lung adenocarcinoma.

The chain joins TRBV6-1 to TRBJ2-7; D perhaps matches TRBD1 (6 bases). The CDR3 is 13 amino acids. The ends were cut back, 2 bases at V and 3 bases at J, with 8 bases in the middle. The germline CDR1 and CDR2 sequences are MNHNS and SASEGT. The CDR3 coding sequence is TGTGCCAGCAGTGAAAGGGACAACTACGAGCAGTACTTC. Translating gives CASSERDNYEQYF.

This clone appeared once. The J gene is TRBJ1-2, the V gene TRBV19, with 7 bases identical to TRBD1. The germline CDR1 and CDR2 sequences are LNHDA and SQIVND (reference sequence). This CDR3 region has 16 residues. The trim removed 4 bases at V and 9 bases at J, leaving 17 bases unmatched. The CDR3 region is CASSTPGQSPRVRYTF. The DNA for the CDR3 is TGTGCCAGTAGTACACCGGGACAGAGTCCCAGAGTACGCTACACCTTC.

This chain connects TRBV7-9 to TRBJ1-4; D call uncertain. Germline V gene data show CDR1 as SEHNR and CDR2 as FQNEAQ (reference sequence). V was clipped by 7 bases and J by 3 bases, with 9 bases between them. The CDR3 has 13 amino acids. For the CDR3, the DNA is TGTGCCAGCAACGGGTTATCTAATGAAAAACTGTTTTTT. This encodes CASNGLSNEKLFF.

This chain uses TRBV7-2 with TRBJ2-7, with D hard to call. From germline, CDR1 is SGHTA and CDR2 FQGNSA. Trimming left V 1 base short and J 7 bases short, with 17 bases between. The CDR3 extends over 15 amino acids. DNA for the CDR3: TGTGCCAGCAGCTTAGGATCCTGGACCTCTGGGGAGCAGTACTTC. Residues: CASSLGSWTSGEQYF.

The chain couples TRBV11-3 to TRBJ2-7, with D possibly being TRBD1 (6 bases). Germline CDR1 SGHNT, CDR2 YENEEA. V shed 4 bases and J shed 4 bases, with 14 bases lying between them. The CDR3 consists of 14 residues. CDR3 region: CASSSRTALYEQYF. The DNA of the CDR3 is TGTGCCAGCAGCTCCCGGACAGCGCTGTACGAGCAGTACTTC.

This clone was found once. The chain has TRBV29-1 and TRBJ2-7, with D perhaps TRBD1 or TRBD2 (6 bases each). Germline V CDR1 and CDR2: SQVTM, ANQGSEA. Trimming pared 0 bases from V and 3 bases from J, leaving 9 bases between. The CDR3 loop spans 13 amino acids. The CDR3: CSVEDRGDYEQYF. Here the CDR3 DNA reads TGCAGCGTTGAAGATAGGGGGGACTACGAGCAGTACTTC.

The rearrangement links TRBV7-2 to TRBJ2-3; D unresolved. V dropped 0 bases and J dropped 0 bases, with 4 bases sitting between them. The CDR3 has 14 residues. Per germline, CDR1 SGHTA and CDR2 FQGNSA. As DNA, the CDR3 is TGTGCCAGCAGCTTAGCCCCCAGCACAGATACGCAGTATTTT. Its protein is CASSLAPSTDTQYF.

The V gene is TRBV12-2, the J gene TRBJ2-7. TRBV12-2 constitutes a pseudogene. This CDR3 has 16 amino acids. CDR3 in amino acids: CASRLGVVGTPYEQYF. In nucleotides, the CDR3 is TGTGCAAGTCGCTTAGGGGTCGTAGGCACTCCCTACGAGCAGTACTTC.

The chain combines TRBV7-8 with TRBJ1-3; D is possibly TRBD1 (5 bases). The V end lost 0 bases, the J end lost 4 bases, and 13 bases lay between the germline ends. Germline V gene data show CDR1 as SGHVS and CDR2 as FQNEAQ. This CDR3 is built from 16 residues. The CDR3 DNA reads TGTGCCAGCAGCTTAGCGGGAGGGGCCCAAGGAAACACCATATATTTT. Translated, it gives CASSLAGGAQGNTIYF.

The J gene is TRBJ1-1, the V gene TRBV18; D is perhaps TRBD1 (5 bases). V was clipped by 4 bases and J by 1 base, with 16 bases between them. Germline V CDR1 and CDR2: KGHSH, LQKENI. The CDR3 is 16 amino acids. DNA of the CDR3: TGTGCCAGCTCACAAAAGCCTCGACAGAAGAACACTGAAGCTTTCTTT. It is translated as CASSQKPRQKNTEAFF.

J is TRBJ2-7 and V is TRBV5-1; TRBD1 matches 7 bases. CDR3 size: 12 residues. CDR1 is SGHRS and CDR2 is YFSETQ in the germline V gene. Trimming took 4 bases from V and 3 from J; bases not matched to a gene: 1. In nucleotides, the CDR3 is TGCGCCAGCAGCCGGGACAGCTACGAGCAGTACTTC. Translating it yields CASSRDSYEQYF.

The chain couples TRBV2 to TRBJ2-7; the match to TRBD1 covers 8 bases. J lost 7 bases, V lost 1 base, and 6 bases had no gene match. The CDR3 has 14 amino acids. CDR1 SNHLY and CDR2 FYNNEI come from the germline V gene. The CDR3 DNA follows: TGTGCCAGCAGTGAAGGGACAGGGCCAGGAGAGCAGTACTTC. Translating gives CASSEGTGPGEQYF.

The chain joins TRBV5-1 to TRBJ1-2; D remains unclear. Looked up from germline, CDR1 is SGHRS and CDR2 is YFSETQ. The CDR3 is 13 amino acids. V was shortened by 4 bases and J by 0 bases, with 7 bases between the two germline ends. CDR3 loop: CASSPEANYGYTF. In DNA form, the CDR3 reads TGCGCCAGCAGCCCCGAAGCTAACTATGGCTACACCTTC. Combining the CDR3 with reference TRBV5-1 and TRBJ1-2 gives the whole variable domain KAGVTQTPRYLIKTRGQQVTLSCSPISGHRSVSWYQQTPGQGLQFLFEYFSETQRNKGNFPGRFSGRQFSNSRSEMNVSTLELGDSALYLCASSPEANYGYTFGSGTRLTVV.

This clone was recorded once. The gene calls are TRBV5-1 and TRBJ2-1; D unresolved. Trimming took off 7 bases at V and 4 bases at J, with 9 bases between the two ends. Germline CDR1 SGHRS, CDR2 YFSETQ. The CDR3 runs 12 residues. CDR3 sequence: CASGTAYNEQFF. The DNA of the CDR3 is TGCGCCAGCGGTACAGCTTACAATGAGCAGTTCTTC.

The CDR3 coding sequence is TGTGCCATAGCAGGGGGCCGTGTGGGCTACGAGCAGTACTTC. It translates to CAIAGGRVGYEQYF. The chain couples TRBV10-3 to TRBJ2-7; 8 positions match TRBD1. V dropped 9 bases and J dropped 3; count of bases not matched to a gene: 10. There are 14 residues in the CDR3. Germline V gives CDR1 ENHRY, CDR2 SYGVKD.

The table lists this clone with a few counts. The chain is built from TRBV5-1 and TRBJ1-2, with a tentative D call TRBD1 (5 bases). V lost 0 bases and J 7 bases, leaving 13 bases between the germline ends. The CDR3 spans 14 residues. Germline CDR1 and CDR2: SGHRS and YFSETQ. The CDR3 sequence is CASSLAGARSGYTF. CDR3 DNA sequence: TGCGCCAGCAGCTTGGCCGGGGCGCGCTCTGGCTACACCTTC.

The CDR3 nucleotides are TGTGCCAGCAGCTCGACCAGGGGTGAGCCCCAGCATTTT. As protein: CASSSTRGEPQHF. The V and J genes are TRBV7-3 and TRBJ1-5; weak D call: TRBD1 (6 bases). The V gene's germline CDR1 is SGHTA and CDR2 FQGTGA. Trimming took off 4 bases at V and 8 bases at J, with 12 bases between the two ends. This CDR3 has 13 residues.

V gene TRBV30 combines with J gene TRBJ2-3; unclear D gene. Germline V gene sequence: CDR1 GTSNPN, CDR2 SVGIG (reference sequence). The V and J ends lost 5 bases and 1 base respectively, with 10 bases between them. The CDR3 extends over 13 amino acids. CDR3 sequence reads: CAWHKKGTDTQYF. CDR3 DNA sequence: TGTGCCTGGCACAAAAAAGGCACAGATACGCAGTATTTT.

The rearrangement uses TRBV11-2 and TRBJ2-1; 11 bases align to TRBD2. This CDR3 has 14 residues. Trimming at V came to 5 bases and at J to 7 bases, leaving 4 bases not matched to a gene. Germline CDR1 and CDR2: SGHAT and FQNNGV. The CDR3 loop reads CASSTRLAGNEQFF. In nucleotides, the CDR3 is TGTGCCAGCAGCACCCGACTAGCGGGAAATGAGCAGTTCTTC. Drawing the rest from reference TRBV11-2 and TRBJ2-1, the complete variable domain is EAGVAQSPRYKIIEKRQSVAFWCNPISGHATLYWYQQILGQGPKLLIQFQNNGVVDDSQLPKDRFSAERLKGVDSTLKIQPAKLEDSAVYLCASSTRLAGNEQFFGPGTRLTVL.

The genes are TRBV27 and TRBJ2-2; 7 bases line up with TRBD1. This CDR3 comprises 16 residues. Trimming cost V 8 bases and J 5 bases; bases outside gene matches: 14. From germline, CDR1 is MNHEY and CDR2 SMNVEV (reference sequence). CDR3 bases: TGTGCCAGCCGTGATGACAGGGTTGAAAGAACCGGGGAGCTGTTTTTT. Translating it yields CASRDDRVERTGELFF.

V usage is TRBV15 and J usage is TRBJ1-2, with D unclear. The germline gives CDR1 LNHNV, CDR2 YYDKDF (reference sequence). The V end lost 0 bases, the J end lost 4 bases, and 12 bases lay between the germline ends. The CDR3 totals 15 residues. The DNA of the CDR3 is TGTGCCACCAGCAGAGATCTTTTGGGCAGCTATGGCTACACCTTC. It translates to CATSRDLLGSYGYTF. Using reference TRBV15 and TRBJ1-2 for the parts outside the CDR3, the full variable domain is DAMVIQNPRYQVTQFGKPVTLSCSQTLNHNVMYWYQQKSSQAPKLLFHYYDKDFNNEADTPDNFQSRRPNTSFCFLDIRSPGLGDTAMYLCATSRDLLGSYGYTFGSGTRLTVV.

The V call is TRBV2, the J call TRBJ2-3; no clear D. This CDR3 has 13 residues. V was shortened by 3 bases and J by 4 bases, with 8 bases between the two germline ends. Germline V lookup: CDR1 SNHLY, CDR2 FYNNEI. The CDR3 spells CASSDSLADTQYF. In DNA, the CDR3 is TGTGCCAGCAGTGACAGCCTCGCAGATACGCAGTATTTT.

The V and J genes are TRBV2 and TRBJ1-4, with a tentative D call TRBD1 (6 bases). Trimming took off 10 bases at V and 3 bases at J, with 12 bases between the two ends. The CDR3 covers 13 residues. Germline V gene lookup returns CDR1 SNHLY and CDR2 FYNNEI. The CDR3 DNA follows: TGTGCCACCGACAGGTCCTCTAATGAAAAACTGTTTTTT. This translates into CATDRSSNEKLFF.

The sample holds many counts of this clone. The chain couples TRBV18 to TRBJ2-2, with a weak D call TRBD2 (6 bases). V was shortened by 4 bases and J by 3 bases, with 21 bases between the two germline ends. Looked up from germline, CDR1 is KGHSH and CDR2 is LQKENI. The CDR3 consists of 18 residues. In DNA form, the CDR3 reads TGTGCCAGCTCACTCCGTAGCCCTAGCGTTTCCGACACCGGGGAGCTGTTTTTT. Translated, it gives CASSLRSPSVSDTGELFF.